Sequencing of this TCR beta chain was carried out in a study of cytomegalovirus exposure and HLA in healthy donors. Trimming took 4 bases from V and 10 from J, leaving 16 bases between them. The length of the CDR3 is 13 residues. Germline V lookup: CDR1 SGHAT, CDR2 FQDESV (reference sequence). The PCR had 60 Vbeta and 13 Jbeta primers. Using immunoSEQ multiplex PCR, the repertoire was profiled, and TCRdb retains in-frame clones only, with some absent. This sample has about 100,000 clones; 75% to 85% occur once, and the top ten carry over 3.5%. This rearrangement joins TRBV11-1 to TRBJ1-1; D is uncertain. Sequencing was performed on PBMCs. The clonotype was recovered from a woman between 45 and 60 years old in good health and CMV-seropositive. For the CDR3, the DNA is TGTGCCAGCAGCTCCGGAGGGCTCGAGAGAGCTTTCTTT. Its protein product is CASSSGGLERAFF.